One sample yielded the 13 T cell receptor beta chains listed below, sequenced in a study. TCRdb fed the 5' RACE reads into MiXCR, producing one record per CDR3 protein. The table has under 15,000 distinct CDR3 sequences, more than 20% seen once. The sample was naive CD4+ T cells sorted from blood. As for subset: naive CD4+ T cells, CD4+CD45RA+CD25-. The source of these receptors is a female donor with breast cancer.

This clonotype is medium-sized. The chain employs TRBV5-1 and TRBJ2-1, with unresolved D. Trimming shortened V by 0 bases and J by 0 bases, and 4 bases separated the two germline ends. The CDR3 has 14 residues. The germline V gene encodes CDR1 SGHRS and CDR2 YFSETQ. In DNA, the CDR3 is TGCGCCAGCAGCTTGGTTCTCTCCTACAATGAGCAGTTCTTC. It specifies CASSLVLSYNEQFF.

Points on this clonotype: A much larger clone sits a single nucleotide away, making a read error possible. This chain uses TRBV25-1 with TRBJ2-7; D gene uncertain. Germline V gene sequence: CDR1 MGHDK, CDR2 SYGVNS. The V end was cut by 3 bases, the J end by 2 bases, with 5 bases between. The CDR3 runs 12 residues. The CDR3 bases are TGTGCCAGCAGTGATACCGCCTACGAGCAGTACTTC. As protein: CASSDTAYEQYF.

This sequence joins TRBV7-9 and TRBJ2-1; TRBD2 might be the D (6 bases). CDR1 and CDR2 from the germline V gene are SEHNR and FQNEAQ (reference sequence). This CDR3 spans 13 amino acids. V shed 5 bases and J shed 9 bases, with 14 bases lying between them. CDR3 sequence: CASSPTVGSEQFF. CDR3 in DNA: TGTGCCAGCAGCCCAACGGTCGGGAGTGAGCAGTTCTTC.

The CDR3 is CASTRTSGRYEQYF. Written as DNA, the CDR3 is TGTGCCAGCACCAGGACTAGCGGACGTTACGAGCAGTACTTC. The chain is built from TRBV2 and TRBJ2-7, with TRBD2 identical over 10 bases. The V gene's germline CDR1 is SNHLY and CDR2 FYNNEI. Germline trimming cut 7 bases from V and 4 bases from J; bases unmatched to any gene: 7. The CDR3 runs 14 residues.

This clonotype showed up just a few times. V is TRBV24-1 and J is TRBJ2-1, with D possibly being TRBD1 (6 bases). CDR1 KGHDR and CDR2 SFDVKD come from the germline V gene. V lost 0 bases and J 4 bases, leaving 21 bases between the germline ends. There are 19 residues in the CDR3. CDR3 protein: CATSDLVVREGDEYNEQFF. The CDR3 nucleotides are TGTGCCACCAGTGATTTGGTCGTGCGTGAGGGGGATGAATACAATGAGCAGTTCTTC.

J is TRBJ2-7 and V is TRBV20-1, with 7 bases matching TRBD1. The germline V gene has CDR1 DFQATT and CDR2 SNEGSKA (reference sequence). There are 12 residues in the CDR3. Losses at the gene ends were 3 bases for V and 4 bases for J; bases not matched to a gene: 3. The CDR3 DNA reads TGCAGTGCTAGGAGGGGACAGTACGAGCAGTACTTC. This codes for CSARRGQYEQYF.

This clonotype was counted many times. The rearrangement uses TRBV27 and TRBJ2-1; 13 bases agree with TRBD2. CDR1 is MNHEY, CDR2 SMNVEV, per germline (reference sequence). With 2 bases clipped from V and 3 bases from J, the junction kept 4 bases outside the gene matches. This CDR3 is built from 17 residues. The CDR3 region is CASSLRTSGRLYNEQFF. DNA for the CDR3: TGTGCCAGCAGTTTACGGACTAGCGGGAGACTCTACAATGAGCAGTTCTTC.

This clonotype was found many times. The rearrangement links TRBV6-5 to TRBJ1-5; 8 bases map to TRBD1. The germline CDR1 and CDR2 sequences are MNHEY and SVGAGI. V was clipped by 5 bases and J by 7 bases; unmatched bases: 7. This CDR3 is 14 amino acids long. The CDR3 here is CASSPDRGGQPQHF. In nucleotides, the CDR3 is TGTGCCAGCAGTCCCGACAGGGGAGGACAGCCCCAGCATTTT.

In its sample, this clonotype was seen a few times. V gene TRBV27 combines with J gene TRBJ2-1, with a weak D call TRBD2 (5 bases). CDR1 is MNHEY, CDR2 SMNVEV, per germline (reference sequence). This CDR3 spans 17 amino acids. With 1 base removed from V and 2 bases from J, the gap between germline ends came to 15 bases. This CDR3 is CASSLFAGAPTYNEQFF. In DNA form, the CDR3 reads TGTGCCAGCAGTTTATTCGCGGGTGCCCCAACCTACAATGAGCAGTTCTTC.

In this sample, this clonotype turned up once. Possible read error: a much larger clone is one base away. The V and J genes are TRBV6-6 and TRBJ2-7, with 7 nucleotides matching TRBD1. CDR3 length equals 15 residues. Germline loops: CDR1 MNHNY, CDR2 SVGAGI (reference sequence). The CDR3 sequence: CASSLRTGAPYELYF. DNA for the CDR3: TGTGCCAGCAGCCTCCGGACAGGCGCTCCCTACGAGCTGTACTTC.

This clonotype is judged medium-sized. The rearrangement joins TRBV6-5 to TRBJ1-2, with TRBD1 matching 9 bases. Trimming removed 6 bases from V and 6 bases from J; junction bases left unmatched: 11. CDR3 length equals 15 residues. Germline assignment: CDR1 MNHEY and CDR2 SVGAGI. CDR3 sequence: CASSAPGQGRNGYTF. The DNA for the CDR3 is TGTGCCAGCAGCGCACCCGGACAGGGGAGAAATGGCTACACCTTC.

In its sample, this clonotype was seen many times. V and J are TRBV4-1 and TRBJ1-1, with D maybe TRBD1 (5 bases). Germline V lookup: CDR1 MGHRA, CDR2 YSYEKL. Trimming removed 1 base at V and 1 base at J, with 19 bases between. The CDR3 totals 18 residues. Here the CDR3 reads CASSQVPQGVAGNTEAFF. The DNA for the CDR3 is TGCGCCAGCAGCCAAGTCCCGCAGGGAGTGGCGGGGAACACTGAAGCTTTCTTT.

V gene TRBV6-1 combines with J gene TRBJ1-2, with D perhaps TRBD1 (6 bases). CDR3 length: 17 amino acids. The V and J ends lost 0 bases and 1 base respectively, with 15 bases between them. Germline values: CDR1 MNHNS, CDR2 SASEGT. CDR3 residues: CASSEAGQGTNNYGYTF. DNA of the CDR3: TGTGCCAGCAGTGAAGCGGGTCAGGGGACGAATAACTATGGCTACACCTTC.